This is a list of T cell receptor beta chains from one sample in a study of Graves' ophthalmopathy and Graves' hyperthyroidism. In TCRdb, the multiplex PCR reads were re-called with MiXCR into one record per CDR3 protein. The table has 400,000 or so distinct CDR3 sequences, 15% to 19% seen once. The sample consisted of peripheral blood. The receptor set was obtained from a woman in her late teens or twenties with stable Graves' hyperthyroidism. CDR3s include the opening cysteine and the closing phenylalanine or tryptophan. The order of the fields is clone size, D gene, J gene, V gene, CDR3 protein, CDR3 DNA. D genes are given only for firm matches. Only some rows state a clone size, as once, few, many or a class for expanded clones.

>many|.|TRBJ1-6|TRBV6-1
CASSEKDNSPLHF
TGTGCCAGCAGTGAAAAGGATAATTCACCCCTCCACTTT
>many|TRBD1|TRBJ2-7|TRBV7-2
CASSPQTGITYEQYF
TGTGCCAGCAGCCCCCAGACAGGGATTACCTACGAGCAGTACTTC
>many|TRBD1|TRBJ1-2|TRBV2
CASRTWLQGIDGYTF
TGTGCCAGCAGGACCTGGTTACAGGGGATTGATGGCTACACCTTC
>many|.|TRBJ2-7|TRBV12-3/TRBV12-4
CASSLIGWGAGEQYF
TGTGCCAGCAGCCTCATAGGATGGGGGGCAGGAGAGCAGTACTTC
>.|.|TRBJ1-1|TRBV6-1
CASSSTGEEAFF
TGTGCCAGCAGTAGTACGGGGGAGGAAGCTTTCTTT
>many|TRBD1|TRBJ2-7|TRBV6-1
CASSNSNRGEQYF
TGTGCCAGCAGTAATTCAAACAGGGGCGAGCAGTACTTC
>many|.|TRBJ1-6|TRBV20-1
CSARTDYNSPLHF
TGCAGTGCTAGGACAGATTATAATTCACCCCTCCACTTT
>many|TRBD2|TRBJ2-5|TRBV2
CASRPLLAEFQETQYF
TGTGCCAGCAGGCCGTTACTAGCGGAGTTCCAAGAGACCCAGTACTTC
>many|TRBD1|TRBJ1-1|TRBV12-5
CASGSGQGQGTEAFF
TGTGCTAGTGGTTCCGGACAGGGTCAGGGCACTGAAGCTTTCTTT
>many|.|TRBJ1-5|TRBV19
CASSKWSGLNQPQHF
TGTGCCAGTAGTAAGTGGTCGGGGCTCAATCAGCCCCAGCATTTT
>many|TRBD1|TRBJ2-7|TRBV11-1
CASSAVLHSHRDRVGEQYF
TGTGCCAGCAGCGCCGTATTACATTCCCACCGGGACAGGGTGGGGGAGCAGTACTTC
>many|.|TRBJ1-2|TRBV12-3/TRBV12-4
CASRNSAGGYSYTF
TGTGCCAGCAGGAATTCTGCCGGTGGCTATAGCTACACCTTC
>many|.|TRBJ2-7|TRBV6-2/TRBV6-3
CASGETGGEQYF
TGTGCCAGCGGTGAGACAGGAGGCGAGCAGTACTTC
>.|TRBD1|TRBJ2-2|TRBV25-1
CASSAQGAGAGELFF
TGTGCCAGCTCCGCCCAGGGGGCCGGGGCCGGGGAGCTGTTTTTT
>.|.|TRBJ1-3|TRBV11-1
CASSFALGGNSGNTIYF
TGTGCCAGCAGCTTTGCCCTGGGGGGAAACTCTGGAAACACCATATATTTT
>many|TRBD1|TRBJ1-5|TRBV6-4
CAANQDRGNNQPQHF
TGTGCCGCGAACCAGGACAGGGGAAACAATCAGCCCCAGCATTTT
>.|.|TRBJ1-1|TRBV2
CASTTMNTEAFF
TGTGCCTCGACCACCATGAACACTGAAGCTTTCTTT
>many|TRBD1|TRBJ1-2|TRBV27
CASSLRRDSYGYTF
TGTGCCAGCAGTCTCCGCCGGGACAGCTATGGCTACACCTTC
>many|TRBD1|TRBJ1-1|TRBV12-3/TRBV12-4
CASSPGTDSEAFF
TGTGCCAGCAGTCCTGGGACAGATTCTGAAGCTTTCTTT
>many|.|TRBJ2-2|TRBV10-3
CAIGKSTGELFF
TGTGCCATCGGGAAATCCACCGGGGAGCTGTTTTTT
>many|.|TRBJ1-2|TRBV4-1
CASSRWRSYTF
TGCGCCAGCAGCCGATGGAGGTCGTACACCTTC
>many|.|TRBJ1-1|TRBV6-1
CASALGEVNTEAFF
TGTGCCAGCGCCCTCGGAGAGGTGAACACTGAAGCTTTCTTT
>many|TRBD1|TRBJ1-1|TRBV12-3/TRBV12-4
CASSITGVSAEAFF
TGTGCCAGCAGTATAACAGGGGTTTCAGCTGAAGCTTTCTTT
>many|.|TRBJ2-7|TRBV11-2
CASSLEWRVGYEQYF
TGTGCCAGCAGCTTAGAGTGGAGGGTGGGCTACGAGCAGTACTTC
>many|.|TRBJ2-6|TRBV12-3/TRBV12-4
CASTPGGAGANVLTF
TGTGCCAGCACCCCTGGGGGAGCTGGGGCCAACGTCCTGACTTTC
>many|.|TRBJ2-7|TRBV12-3/TRBV12-4
CASSLRDFYEQYF
TGTGCCAGCAGTTTAAGAGATTTCTACGAGCAGTACTTC
>.|.|TRBJ1-6|TRBV13
CASSLNRGSPLHF
TGTGCCAGCAGCTTAAATCGGGGTTCACCCCTCCACTTT
>many|TRBD1|TRBJ1-1|TRBV11-3
CASSSNRGRGTEAFF
TGTGCCAGCAGCTCTAACAGGGGGAGAGGGACTGAAGCTTTCTTT
>many|.|TRBJ2-7|TRBV2
CASSGGGQGNYEQYF
TGTGCCAGCAGTGGGGGGGGGCAGGGAAATTACGAGCAGTACTTC
>many|.|TRBJ1-1|TRBV11-2
CASSLGRLTEAFF
TGTGCCAGCAGCCTGGGCCGCCTCACTGAAGCTTTCTTT
>many|TRBD2|TRBJ2-7|TRBV20-1
CSASPGTRSNEQYF
TGCAGTGCCTCTCCCGGGACTAGGAGCAACGAGCAGTACTTC
>many|.|TRBJ2-4|TRBV6-1
CASSELDSFQYF
TGTGCCAGCTCCGAGTTGGACAGTTTTCAGTACTTC
>many|.|TRBJ2-7|TRBV7-8
CASSLVQDPPWEQYF
TGTGCCAGCAGCTTAGTACAGGACCCTCCCTGGGAGCAGTACTTC
>.|.|TRBJ2-7|TRBV6-1
CASSEMDWGASSYEQYF
TGTGCCAGCAGTGAAATGGATTGGGGGGCAAGCTCCTACGAGCAGTACTTC
>many|.|TRBJ2-2|TRBV3-1
CASSHYSGLNTGELFF
TGTGCCAGCAGCCACTACTCGGGTTTAAACACCGGGGAGCTGTTTTTT
>many|TRBD1|TRBJ1-2|TRBV10-3
CAISDGQVEDYTF
TGTGCCATCAGTGACGGACAGGTTGAGGACTACACCTTC
>many|.|TRBJ2-5|TRBV6-1
CASREPWGLYQETQYF
TGTGCCAGCAGGGAGCCCTGGGGTCTGTACCAAGAGACCCAGTACTTC
>many|.|TRBJ1-2|TRBV2
CASILSGPTNYGYTF
TGTGCCAGCATCCTCTCCGGGCCTACTAACTATGGCTACACCTTC
>few|TRBD1|TRBJ1-2|TRBV4-2
CASSPPRTGREYGYTF
TGTGCCAGCAGCCCTCCTAGGACAGGACGGGAATATGGCTACACCTTC
>many|TRBD2|TRBJ2-7|TRBV19
CASSTSGGLYEQYF
TGTGCCAGTAGTACGAGCGGGGGACTCTACGAGCAGTACTTC
>many|.|TRBJ1-2|TRBV11-2
CASSSPLGAGNYGYTF
TGTGCCAGCAGCTCTCCTTTGGGGGCCGGGAACTATGGCTACACCTTC
>many|TRBD1|TRBJ1-2|TRBV13
CASSPPGQGNYGYTF
TGTGCCAGCAGTCCTCCGGGACAGGGGAACTATGGCTACACCTTC
>many|.|TRBJ2-5|TRBV20-1
CSARVLTETQYF
TGCAGTGCTAGAGTCTTAACGGAGACCCAGTACTTC
>many|.|TRBJ2-7|TRBV29-1
CSVESDSSLQYEQYF
TGCAGCGTTGAGTCCGACAGCTCCCTCCAGTACGAGCAGTACTTC
>many|.|TRBJ1-1|TRBV6-1
CASSLSVGMNTEAFF
TGTGCCAGCAGCCTCTCGGTGGGCATGAACACTGAAGCTTTCTTT
>many|.|TRBJ2-7|TRBV6-2/TRBV6-3
CATSDSPNYEQYF
TGTGCCACCTCCGACTCTCCAAACTACGAGCAGTACTTC
>many|.|TRBJ2-7|TRBV5-1
CASSFGSDYEQYF
TGCGCCAGCAGCTTCGGCAGTGACTACGAGCAGTACTTC
>many|TRBD2|TRBJ2-5|TRBV3-1
CASSRLAEKETQYF
TGTGCCAGCAGCCGACTAGCGGAGAAAGAGACCCAGTACTTC
>few|.|TRBJ2-5|TRBV20-1
CSANLGETQYF
TGCAGTGCTAATTTGGGGGAGACCCAGTACTTC